A single TCR beta chain is shown here with its context. The entry originates in a study of control samples from healthy donors and cancer patients. The germline V and J ends were trimmed by 8 bases and 4 bases, with 8 bases remaining between them. The CDR3 consists of 11 residues. Profiling relied on immunoSEQ multiplex PCR, and the TCRdb table lists in-frame clones only, not all of them. The profile covers some 120,000 clones, with approximately 88% appearing a single time and about two fifths taken by the ten largest. This receptor was obtained from a middle-aged man in good health. Sequenced: blood. The chain is built from TRBV12-3 or TRBV12-4 and TRBJ1-1, with D maybe TRBD1 (5 bases). Written as DNA, the CDR3 is TGTGCCAGCTGTAGGGGCACTGAAGCTTTCTTT. Protein sequence: CASCRGTEAFF.